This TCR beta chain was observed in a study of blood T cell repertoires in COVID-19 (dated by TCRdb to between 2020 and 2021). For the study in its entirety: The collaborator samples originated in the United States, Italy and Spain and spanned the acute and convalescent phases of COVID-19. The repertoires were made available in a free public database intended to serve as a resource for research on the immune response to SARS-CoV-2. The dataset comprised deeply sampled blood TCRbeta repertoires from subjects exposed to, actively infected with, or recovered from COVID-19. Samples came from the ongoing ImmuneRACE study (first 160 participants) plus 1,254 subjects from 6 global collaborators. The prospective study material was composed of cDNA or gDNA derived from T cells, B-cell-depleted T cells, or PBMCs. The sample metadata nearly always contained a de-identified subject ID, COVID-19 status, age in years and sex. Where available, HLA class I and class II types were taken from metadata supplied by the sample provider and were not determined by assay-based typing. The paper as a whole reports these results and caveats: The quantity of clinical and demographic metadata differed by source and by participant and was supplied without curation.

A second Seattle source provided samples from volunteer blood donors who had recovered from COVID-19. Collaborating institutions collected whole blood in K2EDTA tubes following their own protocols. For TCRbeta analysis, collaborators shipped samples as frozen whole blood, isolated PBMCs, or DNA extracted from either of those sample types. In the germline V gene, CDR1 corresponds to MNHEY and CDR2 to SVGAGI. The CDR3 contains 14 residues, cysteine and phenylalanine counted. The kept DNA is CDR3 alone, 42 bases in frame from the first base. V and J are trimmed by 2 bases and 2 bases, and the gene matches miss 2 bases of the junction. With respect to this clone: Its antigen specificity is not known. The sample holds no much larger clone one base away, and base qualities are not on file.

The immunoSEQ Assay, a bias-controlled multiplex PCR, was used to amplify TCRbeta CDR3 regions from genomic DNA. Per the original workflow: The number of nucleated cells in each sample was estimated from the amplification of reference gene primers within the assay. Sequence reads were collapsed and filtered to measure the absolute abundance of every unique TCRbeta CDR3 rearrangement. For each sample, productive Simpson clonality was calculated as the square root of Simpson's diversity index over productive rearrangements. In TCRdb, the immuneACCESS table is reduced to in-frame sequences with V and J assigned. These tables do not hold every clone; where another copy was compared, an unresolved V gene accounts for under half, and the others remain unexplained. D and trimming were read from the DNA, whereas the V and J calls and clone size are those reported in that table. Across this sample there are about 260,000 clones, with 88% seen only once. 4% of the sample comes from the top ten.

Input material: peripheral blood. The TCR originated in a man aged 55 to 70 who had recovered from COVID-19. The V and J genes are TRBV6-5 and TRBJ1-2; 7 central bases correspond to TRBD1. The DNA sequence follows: TGTGCCAGCAGTTACGGAGGGGGCAACTATGGCTACACCTTC. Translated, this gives CASSYGGGNYGYTF.